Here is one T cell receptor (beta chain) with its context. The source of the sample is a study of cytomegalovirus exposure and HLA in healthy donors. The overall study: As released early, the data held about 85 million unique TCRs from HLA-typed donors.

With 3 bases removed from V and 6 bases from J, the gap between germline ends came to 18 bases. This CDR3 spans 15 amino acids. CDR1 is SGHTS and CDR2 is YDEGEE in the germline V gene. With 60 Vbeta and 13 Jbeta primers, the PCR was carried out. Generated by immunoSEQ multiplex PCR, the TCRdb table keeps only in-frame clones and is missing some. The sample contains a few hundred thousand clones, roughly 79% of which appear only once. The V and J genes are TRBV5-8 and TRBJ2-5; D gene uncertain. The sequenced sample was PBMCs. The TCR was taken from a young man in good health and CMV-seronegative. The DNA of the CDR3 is TGTGCCAGCAGCTCCCTCCAGGTAGACGCCCAGACCCAGTACTTC. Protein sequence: CASSSLQVDAQTQYF.